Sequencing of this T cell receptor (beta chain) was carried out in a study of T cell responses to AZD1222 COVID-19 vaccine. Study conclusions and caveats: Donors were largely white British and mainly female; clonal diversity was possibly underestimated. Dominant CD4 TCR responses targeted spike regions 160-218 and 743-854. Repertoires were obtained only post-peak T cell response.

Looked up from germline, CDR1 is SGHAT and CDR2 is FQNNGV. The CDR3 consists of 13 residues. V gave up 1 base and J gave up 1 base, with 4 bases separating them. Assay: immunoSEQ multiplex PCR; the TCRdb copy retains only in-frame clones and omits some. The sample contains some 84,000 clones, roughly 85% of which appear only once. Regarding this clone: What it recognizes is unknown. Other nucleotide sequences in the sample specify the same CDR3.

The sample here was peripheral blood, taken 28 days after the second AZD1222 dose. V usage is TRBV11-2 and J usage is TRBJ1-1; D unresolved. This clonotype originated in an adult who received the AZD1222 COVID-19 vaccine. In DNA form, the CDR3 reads TGTGCCAGCAGCTTAGCGCGGAACACTGAAGCTTTCTTT. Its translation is CASSLARNTEAFF.